This TCR beta chain derives from a study of blood T cell repertoires in COVID-19 (dated by TCRdb to the early 2020s). Regarding the complete study: The collaborator samples originated in the United States, Italy and Spain and spanned the acute and convalescent phases of COVID-19. HLA class I and class II types, where available, came from metadata supplied by the sample provider rather than from assay-based typing. Samples were obtained from the ongoing ImmuneRACE study (first 160 participants) and from 1,254 subjects provided by 6 global collaborators. The repertoires were released in a freely available public database intended as a resource for research on the immune response to SARS-CoV-2. The sample metadata nearly always contained a de-identified subject ID, COVID-19 status, age in years and sex. The material from the prospective study consisted of cDNA or gDNA derived from T cells, B-cell-depleted T cells, or PBMCs. The dataset comprised deeply sampled blood TCRbeta repertoires from subjects exposed to, actively infected with, or recovered from COVID-19.

In the prospective study, participants were roughly 18 to 95 years old, resided in 24 geographic areas of the United States, and were enrolled through a virtual design. Cohort assignment in the prospective study relied on participant-reported clinical history from a screening survey and a study questionnaire. Recovered participants in ImmuneRACE Cohort 3 were defined by two consecutive negative NP/OP PCR tests, clearance by a healthcare professional, or resolution of symptoms. Mobile phlebotomists in the prospective study collected whole blood, serum and a nasopharyngeal or oropharyngeal swab from every participant. Over a 2-month period, participants in the prospective study had the option of providing additional blood draws and questionnaires. Blood samples from the prospective study were shipped frozen or at room temperature prior to DNA extraction. The study at large found these results: How much clinical and demographic metadata was included differed by source and by participant, and the metadata was provided uncurated.

TCRbeta CDR3 regions were amplified from genomic DNA using the immunoSEQ Assay, a bias-controlled multiplex PCR. The paper's data handling went like this. Within the assay, amplification of reference gene primers was used to estimate how many nucleated cells each sample contained. Sequence reads were collapsed and filtered to measure the absolute abundance of every unique TCRbeta CDR3 rearrangement. For each sample, productive Simpson clonality was calculated by taking the square root of Simpson's diversity index across productive rearrangements. This is the immuneACCESS table as TCRdb keeps it, with only in-frame sequences that have V and J called. A part of the clones is gone; compared with another copy, unresolved V genes explain less than half, and the rest is unexplained. The V and J calls and clone size are taken from that table; D and trimming were inferred from the DNA. The sample profile shows 150,000 to 200,000 clones; 80% to 90% of them were found once. The biggest ten clones account for roughly 9% of the sample.

As to this clone: Its antigen remains undetermined. Base qualities are missing; no much larger clone stands one base away.

The source is a woman between 18 and 30 years old who had recovered from COVID-19. The specimen was PBMCs or T cells enriched from blood (not recorded which).

The sequenced DNA is TGTGCCAGCAGTTCAGGACAGGGGCATGGCTACACCTTC. This translates into CASSSGQGHGYTF. Here the chain combines TRBV6-5 and TRBJ1-2, and 9 junction bases match TRBD1. The CDR3 holds 13 amino acids from the cysteine to the phenylalanine. The sequence is cut down to CDR3 DNA, 39 bases in frame from base 1. CDR1 and CDR2 are drawn from the germline V gene: MNHEY, SVGAGI. Compared with germline, V lacks 4 bases and J lacks 6 bases; bases without a gene match: 3.